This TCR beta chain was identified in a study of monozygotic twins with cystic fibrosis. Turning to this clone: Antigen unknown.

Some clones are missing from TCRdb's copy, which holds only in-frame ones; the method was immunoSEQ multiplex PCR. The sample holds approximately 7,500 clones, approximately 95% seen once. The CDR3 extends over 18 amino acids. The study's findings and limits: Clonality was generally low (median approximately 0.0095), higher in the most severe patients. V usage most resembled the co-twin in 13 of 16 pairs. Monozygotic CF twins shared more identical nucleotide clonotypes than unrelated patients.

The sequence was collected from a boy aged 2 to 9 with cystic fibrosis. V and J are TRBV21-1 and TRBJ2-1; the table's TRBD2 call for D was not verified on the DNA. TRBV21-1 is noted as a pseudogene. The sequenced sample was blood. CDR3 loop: CASSKVPRGSGGHNEQFF. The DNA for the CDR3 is TGTGCCAGCAGCAAAGTGCCCAGGGGTAGCGGGGGTCACAATGAGCAGTTCTTC.